These 28 T cell receptor beta chains were all obtained from the same sample, sequenced in a study. TCRdb reprocessed the 5' RACE reads with MiXCR, giving one entry per CDR3 protein. The table shows around 34,000 distinct CDR3 sequences, with 25% to 30% occurring only once. Treg sorting used a CD4+CD25+CD127-/low gate. Source material: tumor-infiltrating Tregs sorted from the breast tumor. These TCRs come from a female donor with breast cancer.

In this sample, this clonotype turned up many times. The chain has TRBV9 and TRBJ1-1, with 8 bases matching TRBD1. After removal of 3 bases from V and 2 bases from J, the junction contained 6 bases not matched to a gene. This CDR3 has 15 residues. In germline, CDR1 is SGDLS, CDR2 YYNGEE. CDR3 amino acids: CASSAGQAGNTEAFF. The CDR3 bases are TGTGCCAGCAGCGCGGGACAGGCCGGAAACACTGAAGCTTTCTTT.

Ten or more counts support this clonotype. The CDR3 coding sequence is TGTGCCAGCAGCCAGTCATGGGGTGAAGCTTTCTTT. Its translation is CASSQSWGEAFF. This chain links TRBV3-1 with TRBJ1-1; D not resolved. Trimming shortened V by 3 bases and J by 7 bases, and 9 bases separated the two germline ends. The CDR3 totals 12 residues. Looked up from germline, CDR1 is LGHDT and CDR2 is YNNKEL (reference sequence).

Notes on this clonotype: A read error may explain this, as a much larger clone is one base away. The chain carries TRBV20-1 and TRBJ2-1; D is unresolved. With 3 bases removed from V and 4 bases from J, the gap between germline ends came to 7 bases. The germline gives CDR1 DFQATT, CDR2 SNEGSKA (reference sequence). The CDR3 runs to 12 residues. The DNA of the CDR3 is TGCAGTGCTAGGGCCTGGTACAATGAGCAGTTCTTC. Its translation: CSARAWYNEQFF.

To note about this clonotype: A much larger clone lies a single base off, so this may be a read error. The chain recombines TRBV6-5 with TRBJ2-1, with 7 positions matching TRBD2. The germline gives CDR1 MNHEY, CDR2 SVGAGI. CDR3 length: 13 amino acids. The CDR3 is CASWDLGGNGQFF. The DNA for the CDR3 is TGTGCCAGCTGGGACTTGGGAGGGAATGGGCAGTTCTTC.

The table lists this clonotype with many counts. This chain joins TRBV7-2 and TRBJ2-1; D is unclear. Deletions cut 5 bases from V and 10 bases from J, with 12 bases between. CDR1 SGHTA and CDR2 FQGNSA come from the germline V gene. This CDR3 has 12 residues. The CDR3 DNA reads TGTGCCAGCAGCCTCCGGTTAGGCGAGCAGTTCTTC. This gives the protein CASSLRLGEQFF.

This clonotype was seen only a few times. The CDR3 DNA follows: TGCAGTGCTAGATCCGGGTCTCTAACAGGGGAGCTGTTTTTT. It is translated as CSARSGSLTGELFF. The rearrangement joins TRBV20-1 to TRBJ2-2, with D unclear. CDR1 is DFQATT, CDR2 SNEGSKA, per germline (reference sequence). The CDR3 runs 14 residues. V was pared by 2 bases and J by 8 bases, with 15 bases between.

About this clonotype itself: At one of its ends the junction is not consistent with the germline gene, which may arise from a read error. The chain has TRBV20-1 and TRBJ2-7; D gene uncertain. The CDR3 sequence is 12 residues long. Germline V gene lookup returns CDR1 DFQATT and CDR2 SNEGSKA (reference sequence). The CDR3 loop is CSSSVLNYEQYF. The CDR3 DNA reads TGCAGTTCTAGTGTATTGAACTACGAGCAGTACTTC.

The J gene is TRBJ1-1, the V gene TRBV7-2; maybe TRBD1 (6 bases). The CDR3 runs to 14 residues. Germline assignment: CDR1 SGHTA and CDR2 FQGNSA. Trimming removed 2 bases at V and 1 base at J, with 8 bases between. CDR3 sequence: CASSLQGRNTEAFF. CDR3 nucleotide sequence: TGTGCCAGCAGCTTACAGGGGAGGAACACTGAAGCTTTCTTT.

This clonotype was seen many times. This chain links TRBV20-1 with TRBJ1-5; no clear D. The CDR3 has 12 residues. CDR1 is DFQATT and CDR2 is SNEGSKA in the germline V gene (reference sequence). V was clipped by 6 bases and J by 0 bases, with 6 bases between them. The CDR3 loop reads CSATPSNQPQHF. The CDR3 region has the DNA TGCAGTGCGACCCCTAGCAATCAGCCCCAGCATTTT.

This chain uses TRBV11-3 with TRBJ1-1; a possible D gene is TRBD1 (5 bases). The V gene lost 1 base and the J gene lost 3 bases, with 6 bases spanning the gap. The CDR3 has 13 residues. From germline, CDR1 is SGHNT and CDR2 YENEEA. Here the CDR3 reads CASSLGQYTEAFF. The CDR3 region has the DNA TGTGCCAGCAGCTTAGGACAGTACACTGAAGCTTTCTTT.

This chain links TRBV20-1 with TRBJ2-7, with a possible D match to TRBD2 (5 bases). V lost 3 bases, J lost 5 bases, and 14 bases lay in between. Germline loops: CDR1 DFQATT, CDR2 SNEGSKA (reference sequence). The CDR3 extends over 13 amino acids. The CDR3: CSARSAEIDEQYF. Here the CDR3 DNA reads TGCAGTGCTAGGTCAGCGGAAATCGACGAGCAGTACTTC.

The table lists this clonotype with a count of one. V gene TRBV7-8 combines with J gene TRBJ2-2; possibly TRBD1 or TRBD2 for D (5 bases each). This CDR3 is built from 16 residues. Trimming took off 0 bases at V and 4 bases at J, with 12 bases between the two ends. Per the germline V gene, CDR1 is SGHVS and CDR2 is FQNEAQ. CDR3 protein: CASSLARGRGTGELFF. Here the CDR3 DNA reads TGTGCCAGCAGCTTAGCGAGGGGCCGAGGCACCGGGGAGCTGTTTTTT.

This clonotype was seen only a few times. V is TRBV13 and J is TRBJ2-3; D unresolved. V was shortened by 3 bases and J by 1 base, with 2 bases between the two germline ends. This CDR3 is 12 amino acids long. Germline CDR1 reads PRHDT; CDR2 reads FYEKMQ (reference sequence). The CDR3 here is CASSFGTDTQYF. The CDR3 nucleotides are TGTGCCAGCAGCTTCGGCACAGATACGCAGTATTTT.

The CDR3 nucleotides are TGTGCCAGCAAGACAGGGAAATACGAGCAGTACTTC. As protein: CASKTGKYEQYF. The V call is TRBV27, the J call TRBJ2-7; 7 bases map to TRBD1. The V segment lost 7 bases and the J segment 4 bases; nucleotides outside the gene matches: 4. The CDR3 is 12 amino acids. Germline V lookup: CDR1 MNHEY, CDR2 SMNVEV (reference sequence).

This clonotype was seen many times. V gene TRBV7-3 combines with J gene TRBJ1-5; maybe TRBD1 (5 bases). There are 16 residues in the CDR3. The germline V gene has CDR1 SGHTA and CDR2 FQGTGA. V shed 4 bases and J shed 6 bases, with 19 bases lying between them. CDR3 region: CASSYTPGGTSQPQHF. CDR3 nucleotide sequence: TGTGCCAGCAGCTATACCCCCGGGGGGACGAGTCAGCCCCAGCATTTT.

As concerns this clonotype: No conserved phenylalanine or tryptophan is present at the end of the CDR3, so a read error is the likely explanation. It is unclear where the CDR3 begins or ends on the DNA, so no DNA is shown, and the CDR3 is as TCRdb lists it. The genes are TRBV6-5 and TRBJ2-1; the DNA was not compared with TRBD2, the D call given in the table. Per germline, CDR1 MNHEY and CDR2 SVGAGI. The CDR3 has 14 residues if both end residues are counted. The chain's CDR3 is CASSGGTSLNEQVC.

With respect to this clonotype: A clone one base away is much larger, so this may be a read error. The chain combines TRBV2 with TRBJ2-1; D unclear. The CDR3 runs to 14 residues. The V and J ends lost 7 bases and 2 bases respectively, with 12 bases between them. Germline V gene data show CDR1 as SNHLY and CDR2 as FYNNEI. The CDR3 DNA sequence: TGTGCCAGCAATTGGACGGATACCTACAATGAGCAGTTCTTC. Its translation: CASNWTDTYNEQFF. The complete variable domain, with remaining parts taken from reference TRBV2 and TRBJ2-1, reads EPEVTQTPSHQVTQMGQEVILRCVPISNHLYFYWYRQILGQKVEFLVSFYNNEISEKSEIFDDQFSVERPDGSNFTLKIRSTKLEDSAMYFCASNWTDTYNEQFFGPGTRLTVL.

This clonotype was seen a few times. Germline and junction disagree at one end, which may indicate a read error. The J gene is TRBJ2-6, the V gene TRBV6-5; TRBD1 aligns across 7 bases. Per germline, CDR1 MNHEY and CDR2 SVGAGI. The CDR3 runs 18 residues. CDR3 nucleotide sequence: TGTGCCAGCACTTTGACAGGGAACCTCGACTCTGGGGCCATCGTCCTGACTTTC. Amino acids: CASTLTGNLDSGAIVLTF.

By share, this clonotype counts as medium-sized. The chain uses TRBV6-1 and TRBJ2-1, with TRBD1 matching over 9 bases. The CDR3 consists of 16 residues. Germline V gene lookup returns CDR1 MNHNS and CDR2 SASEGT. The V segment lost 5 bases and the J segment 4 bases; nucleotides outside the gene matches: 9. This CDR3 reads CASSYATGTGYNEQFF. The CDR3 nucleotides are TGTGCCAGCAGTTATGCTACCGGGACAGGGTACAATGAGCAGTTCTTC.

Details on this clonotype: A much larger clone lies one base from this, so it may be a read error. V usage is TRBV5-1 and J usage is TRBJ2-1, with 8 bases matching TRBD2. Per the germline V gene, CDR1 is SGHRS and CDR2 is YFSETQ. The CDR3 runs to 15 residues. V lost 3 bases to trimming and J lost 9 bases; unmatched junction nucleotides: 11. CDR3 residues: CASSYAGGGPPEQFF. CDR3 sequence (DNA): TGCGCCAGCAGCTATGCGGGAGGCGGACCCCCTGAGCAGTTCTTC.

This clonotype occurred many times. One junction end disagrees with the germline gene, perhaps due to a read error. The V gene is TRBV4-2, the J gene TRBJ2-7; 8 bases match TRBD1. CDR3 length equals 19 residues. CDR1 is LGHNA, CDR2 YNFKEQ, per germline. The CDR3 spells CGSSQDSGLGDRLSYEQYF. The CDR3 nucleotides read TGTGGCAGCAGCCAAGATTCAGGCCTTGGGGACAGGTTGTCCTACGAGCAGTACTTC.

The sample holds a few counts of this clonotype. Germline is not matched at one junction end, which may reflect a read error. The chain recombines TRBV7-9 with TRBJ1-1, with D unresolved. Per the germline V gene, CDR1 is SEHNR and CDR2 is FQNEAQ (reference sequence). The CDR3 is 12 residues long. In nucleotides, the CDR3 is TGTGCCAGCAGCGTAGCCCGGACTGAAGCTTTCTTT. Residues: CASSVARTEAFF.

Ten or more counts support this clonotype. The chain recombines TRBV3-1 with TRBJ2-1, with D possibly being TRBD1 or TRBD2 (5 bases each). Germline V gene lookup returns CDR1 LGHDT and CDR2 YNNKEL (reference sequence). The V and J ends lost 1 base and 3 bases respectively, with 13 bases between them. The CDR3 extends over 16 amino acids. The CDR3 sequence: CASSQGGVGGYNEQFF. CDR3 DNA: TGTGCCAGCAGCCAAGGAGGGGTCGGTGGCTACAATGAGCAGTTCTTC.

This clonotype was counted ten times or more. The rearrangement links TRBV18 to TRBJ2-1; weak D call: TRBD2 (5 bases). V shed 2 bases and J shed 3 bases, with 14 bases lying between them. Germline V gene sequence: CDR1 KGHSH, CDR2 LQKENI. The CDR3 contains 16 residues. CDR3 nucleotide sequence: TGTGCCAGCTCACCAAGGACGGGATCCCACTACAATGAGCAGTTCTTC. Amino acids: CASSPRTGSHYNEQFF.

At least ten counts were recorded for this clonotype. This sequence joins TRBV20-1 and TRBJ2-7, with 10 bases matching TRBD2. The ends lost 5 bases at V and 6 bases at J; junction bases unmatched: 7. Germline CDR1 and CDR2: DFQATT and SNEGSKA (reference sequence). The CDR3 contains 13 residues. CDR3 nucleotide sequence: TGCAGTGCTGCGAGCGGGAGGGGAACCGAGCAGTACTTC. Protein product: CSAASGRGTEQYF.

This clonotype was found a few times. The chain employs TRBV5-1 and TRBJ1-5, with D maybe TRBD1 (5 bases). The CDR3 has 15 amino acids. V shed 4 bases and J shed 7 bases, with 18 bases lying between them. CDR1 is SGHRS, CDR2 YFSETQ, per germline. In DNA form, the CDR3 reads TGCGCCAGCAGCCCCGGGACTGGGGAGCGGCAGCCCCAGCATTTT. Its translation is CASSPGTGERQPQHF.

The chain uses TRBV20-1 and TRBJ1-5; the D gene is possibly TRBD1 (5 bases). The CDR3 runs to 15 residues. Trimming took 3 bases from V and 6 from J, leaving 18 bases between them. Germline V gene data show CDR1 as DFQATT and CDR2 as SNEGSKA (reference sequence). CDR3 DNA: TGCAGTGCTAGCGCCGGTGCCGGCGGGGGTCAGCCCCAGCATTTT. This encodes CSASAGAGGGQPQHF.

A remark on this clonotype: The junction departs from the called germline gene at one end, perhaps through a read error. The chain recombines TRBV12-3 or TRBV12-4 with TRBJ2-3; 7 nucleotides line up with TRBD2. This CDR3 is 16 amino acids long. The CDR3 region is CASRGALAEGTDTQYF. In DNA, the CDR3 is TGTGCCAGCCGGGGCGCCCTAGCGGAGGGCACCGATACGCAGTATTTT.